This is a list of T cell receptor beta chains from one sample in a study of cytomegalovirus exposure and HLA in healthy donors. The data were produced by immunoSEQ multiplex PCR, yet TCRdb's version contains in-frame clones alone and is incomplete. The sample comprises approximately 110,000 clones, 81% of which are singletons, and about 2% rests with the top ten. Sequences were obtained from PBMCs. These receptors were taken from a woman in her twenties or thirties in good health and CMV-seronegative. CDR3s include the opening cysteine and the closing phenylalanine or tryptophan. D genes are given only for firm matches. The listing skips clone size in some rows; elsewhere it reads once, few, many or a size class.

TRBV27	-	-	TRBJ1-2	16	CASSWLAGGRNYGYTF	TGTGCCAGCAGTTGGCTTGCTGGGGGGAGAAACTATGGCTACACCTTC
TRBV7-9	-	-	TRBJ2-1	12	CASSFDTPEQFF	TGTGCCAGCAGCTTTGACACTCCGGAGCAGTTCTTC
TRBV6-5	-	TRBD2	TRBJ2-7	15	CASSYSTSGNYEQYF	TGTGCCAGCAGTTACTCGACTAGCGGGAACTACGAGCAGTACTTC
TRBV6-1	-	TRBD1	TRBJ1-2	15	CASTGQGPTNYGYTF	TGTGCCAGCACCGGACAGGGGCCCACTAACTATGGCTACACCTTC
TRBV18	-	TRBD2	TRBJ2-7	14	CASSPGTSGYEQYF	TGTGCCAGCTCACCTGGGACTAGCGGCTACGAGCAGTACTTC
TRBV29-1	few	TRBD1	TRBJ1-2	14	CSVEEGTGNGGYTF	TGCAGCGTTGAAGAGGGGACAGGGAACGGTGGCTACACCTTC
TRBV6-5	-	TRBD2	TRBJ2-2	13	CASKAGGTGELFF	TGTGCCAGTAAGGCGGGAGGGACCGGGGAGCTGTTTTTT
TRBV29-1	-	-	TRBJ1-1	11	CSVGVSTEAFF	TGCAGCGTCGGGGTCAGCACTGAAGCTTTCTTT
TRBV10-2	-	TRBD2	TRBJ2-3	15	CASSEGAGVTDTQYF	TGCGCCAGCAGTGAAGGGGCGGGAGTCACAGATACGCAGTATTTT
TRBV7-9	-	TRBD2	TRBJ2-5	15	CASSKTSGVKETQYF	TGTGCCAGCAGCAAAACTAGCGGCGTAAAAGAGACCCAGTACTTC
TRBV7-2	-	-	TRBJ1-1	15	CASSLEPGRNTEAFF	TGTGCCAGCAGCTTAGAACCGGGTAGGAACACTGAAGCTTTCTTT
TRBV19	few	TRBD2	TRBJ2-2	19	CASSILGLAGGERTGELFF	TGTGCCAGTAGTATATTAGGACTAGCGGGCGGAGAGAGGACCGGGGAGCTGTTTTTT
TRBV11-2	-	-	TRBJ2-3	15	CASSPNSHGTDTQYF	TGTGCCAGCAGCCCTAACAGTCATGGCACAGATACGCAGTATTTT
TRBV5-1	-	TRBD1	TRBJ2-3	16	CASSRQTGANTDTQYF	TGCGCCAGCAGCCGCCAGACAGGGGCTAACACAGATACGCAGTATTTT
TRBV29-1	-	TRBD1	TRBJ1-1	13	CRTGGDWDTEAFF	TGCAGGACAGGGGGCGATTGGGACACTGAAGCTTTCTTT
TRBV10-3	-	TRBD1	TRBJ1-1	12	CAISETRGEAFF	TGTGCCATCAGTGAGACCAGGGGGGAAGCTTTCTTT
TRBV7-2	-	-	TRBJ1-1	13	CASSLGQNTEAFF	TGTGCCAGCAGCTTAGGGCAGAACACTGAAGCTTTCTTT
TRBV4-1	-	-	TRBJ2-1	17	CASSQVGRLSSYNEQFF	TGCGCCAGCAGCCAAGTGGGGAGACTGAGCTCCTACAATGAGCAGTTCTTC
TRBV11-2	-	-	TRBJ1-2	17	CASSLDPFGGANYGYTF	TGTGCCAGCAGCTTAGATCCGTTTGGGGGGGCGAACTATGGCTACACCTTC
TRBV15	-	-	TRBJ1-2	16	CATSRDLASRGHGYTF	TGTGCCACCAGCAGAGATCTTGCATCAAGGGGTCACGGCTACACCTTC
TRBV5-4	-	-	TRBJ2-2	14	CASSFGGGTGELFF	TGTGCCAGCAGCTTTGGGGGCGGCACCGGGGAGCTGTTTTTT
TRBV20-1	-	-	TRBJ2-1	11	CSARLVYEQFF	TGCAGTGCTAGACTAGTATATGAGCAGTTCTTC
TRBV11-1	-	-	TRBJ2-7	17	CASSRDRYLEGVYEQYF	TGTGCCAGCAGCCGCGATCGGTACCTGGAGGGAGTCTACGAGCAGTACTTC
TRBV5-1	-	TRBD1	TRBJ2-3	16	CASSLDGQGSTDTQYF	TGCGCCAGCAGCTTGGACGGACAGGGAAGCACAGATACGCAGTATTTT
TRBV7-8	-	TRBD2	TRBJ2-3	15	CASSLVAGATDTQYF	TGTGCCAGCAGCTTAGTTGCGGGAGCAACAGATACGCAGTATTTT
TRBV9	-	-	TRBJ2-3	17	CASSVEPGMPSTDTQYF	TGTGCCAGCAGCGTAGAACCGGGAATGCCTAGCACAGATACGCAGTATTTT
TRBV9	-	-	TRBJ2-2	12	CASSGRTGELFF	TGTGCCAGCAGCGGTAGAACCGGGGAGCTGTTTTTT
TRBV5-6	few	-	TRBJ2-7	15	CASSFPGQTLYEQYF	TGTGCCAGCAGCTTCCCAGGACAGACCCTCTACGAGCAGTACTTC
TRBV10-3	-	-	TRBJ2-1	17	CAISESIYTGSYNEQFF	TGTGCCATCAGTGAGTCGATTTACACGGGTTCCTACAATGAGCAGTTCTTC
TRBV19	-	TRBD2	TRBJ2-3	17	CASSISGRPSSTDTQYF	TGTGCCAGTAGTATAAGCGGGAGACCTTCTAGCACAGATACGCAGTATTTT
TRBV6-1	-	-	TRBJ1-1	14	CASSLNTRAYEAFF	TGTGCCAGCAGCCTAAACACCAGGGCCTATGAAGCTTTCTTT
TRBV18	-	-	TRBJ1-2	14	CASSPYDREYGYTF	TGTGCCAGCTCACCATACGACAGAGAATATGGCTACACCTTC
TRBV21-1	-	-	TRBJ1-4	15	CASSLRRAANEKLFF	TGTGCCAGCAGCTTACGCAGGGCTGCTAATGAAAAACTGTTTTTT
TRBV5-1	-	-	TRBJ1-1	14	CASSLAIGATEAFF	TGCGCCAGCAGCCTCGCCATTGGGGCCACTGAAGCTTTCTTT
TRBV11-2	-	-	TRBJ1-1	15	CASSSLRGSNTEAFF	TGTGCCAGCAGCTCTTTAAGGGGATCGAACACTGAAGCTTTCTTT
TRBV29-1	-	TRBD1	TRBJ2-1	14	CSVRQGASYNEQFF	TGCAGCGTCCGACAGGGGGCGTCCTACAATGAGCAGTTCTTC
TRBV5-8	once	-	TRBJ1-1	13	CASSLVFPPEAFF	TGTGCCAGCAGCTTGGTCTTCCCCCCCGAAGCTTTCTTT
TRBV10-2	-	-	TRBJ2-5	13	CASSESSGETQYF	TGCGCCAGCAGTGAGTCCAGCGGGGAGACCCAGTACTTC
TRBV5-1	-	-	TRBJ2-3	16	CASSLAVFANTDTQYF	TGCGCCAGCAGCTTGGCAGTTTTCGCAAACACAGATACGCAGTATTTT
TRBV25-1	-	-	TRBJ1-2	15	CASSEGQPSNYGYTF	TGTGCCAGCAGTGAAGGACAGCCCTCTAACTATGGCTACACCTTC
TRBV7-9	-	TRBD1	TRBJ2-7	16	CASSPGATGGRDEQYF	TGTGCCAGCAGCCCAGGGGCGACAGGGGGCCGCGACGAGCAGTACTTC
TRBV18	once	-	TRBJ2-7	14	CASSPTADSYEQYF	TGTGCCAGCTCACCTACGGCGGACTCCTACGAGCAGTACTTC
TRBV19	-	-	TRBJ1-1	14	CASSIFRGNTEAFF	TGTGCCAGTAGTATATTCAGGGGGAACACTGAAGCTTTCTTT
TRBV27	-	-	TRBJ1-2	16	CASSLYQGQSHHGYTF	TGTGCCAGCAGTTTATACCAGGGCCAATCCCACCATGGCTACACCTTC
TRBV2	-	-	TRBJ2-1	12	CASSGLYNEQFF	TGTGCCAGCAGTGGACTTTACAATGAGCAGTTCTTC
TRBV19	few	-	TRBJ2-2	14	CASSIFRGTGELFF	TGTGCCAGTAGTATTTTTCGGGGCACCGGGGAGCTGTTTTTT
TRBV5-1	once	TRBD1	TRBJ2-7	16	CASSLDNRGSTYEQYF	TGCGCCAGCAGCTTGGATAACAGGGGGAGTACCTACGAGCAGTACTTC
TRBV6-6	once	TRBD2	TRBJ2-7	15	CASRAPGGAPYEQYF	TGTGCCAGCAGAGCCCCGGGGGGTGCACCCTACGAGCAGTACTTC
TRBV28	few	-	TRBJ2-4	14	CASSSGQSKNIQYF	TGTGCCAGCAGTTCCGGACAGAGTAAAAACATTCAGTACTTC
TRBV5-1	few	-	TRBJ1-3	14	CASGGGNSGNTIYF	TGCGCCAGCGGCGGCGGGAACTCTGGAAACACCATATATTTT
TRBV7-9	-	-	TRBJ2-7	14	CASSLPQGGHEQYF	TGTGCCAGCAGCTTACCCCAGGGGGGCCACGAGCAGTACTTC
TRBV6-4	once	TRBD1	TRBJ2-2	16	CASSPQGQASPGELFF	TGTGCCAGCAGTCCTCAGGGACAGGCCTCGCCCGGGGAGCTGTTTTTT
TRBV7-9	few	-	TRBJ1-2	15	CASTVAGAANYGYTF	TGTGCCAGCACCGTAGCAGGGGCGGCTAACTATGGCTACACCTTC
TRBV19	-	-	TRBJ2-3	13	CASTAASTDTQYF	TGTGCCAGTACTGCTGCGAGCACAGATACGCAGTATTTT